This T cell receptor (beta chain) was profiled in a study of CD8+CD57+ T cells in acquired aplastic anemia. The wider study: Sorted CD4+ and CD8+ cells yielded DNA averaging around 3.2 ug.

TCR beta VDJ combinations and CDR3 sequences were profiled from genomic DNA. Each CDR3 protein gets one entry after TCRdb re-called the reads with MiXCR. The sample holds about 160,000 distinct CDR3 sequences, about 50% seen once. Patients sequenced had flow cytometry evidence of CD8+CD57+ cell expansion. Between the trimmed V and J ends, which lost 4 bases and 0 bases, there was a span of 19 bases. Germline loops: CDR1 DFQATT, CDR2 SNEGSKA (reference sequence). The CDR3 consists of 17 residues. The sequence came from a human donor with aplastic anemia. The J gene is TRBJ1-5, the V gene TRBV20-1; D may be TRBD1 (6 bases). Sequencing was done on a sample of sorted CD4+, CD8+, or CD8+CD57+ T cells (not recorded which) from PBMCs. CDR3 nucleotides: TGCAGTGCTAACAAACGTCAAGGACAGCTTAGCAATCAGCCCCAGCATTTT. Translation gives CSANKRQGQLSNQPQHF.